The 12 T cell receptor beta chains given below trace back to one sample, sequenced in a study of blood T cells in healthy people across ages. The use of a sample-barcoded 5' primer and a J-beta primer mix characterized a second PCR of 7 to 11 cycles. TCRdb reprocessed the 5' RACE reads with MiXCR, giving one entry per CDR3 protein. The sample holds 600,000 to 800,000 distinct CDR3 sequences, 52% seen once. Input material: blood. These receptors came from a woman over 75 in good health.

About this clonotype: A much larger clone lies a single base off, so this may be a read error. The CDR3 spells CTSSFDGNSYNEQFF. The DNA of the CDR3 is TGCACCAGCAGCTTCGACGGGAACTCCTACAATGAGCAGTTCTTC. The chain combines TRBV5-1 with TRBJ2-1, with a weak D call TRBD2 (5 bases). The CDR3 has 15 amino acids. Germline V CDR1 and CDR2: SGHRS, YFSETQ.

This clonotype has only a few counts. V gene TRBV6-4 combines with J gene TRBJ2-3; 10 bases map to TRBD2. This CDR3 has 16 amino acids. The V and J ends lost 5 bases and 3 bases, in that order; junction bases with no gene match: 8. CDR1 MRHNA and CDR2 SNTAGT come from the germline V gene. In DNA form, the CDR3 reads TGTGCCAGCAGTCCCGGGACTAGCGCTTCTACAGATACGCAGTATTTT. It translates to CASSPGTSASTDTQYF.

V and J are TRBV18 and TRBJ2-7; the D gene is possibly TRBD1 (6 bases). V was shortened by 5 bases and J by 7 bases, with 24 bases between the two germline ends. CDR3 length: 16 residues. The V gene's germline CDR1 is KGHSH and CDR2 LQKENI. In DNA form, the CDR3 reads TGTGCCAGCTCAAGAACAGGGCCGCCATACCCCTTTGAGCAGTACTTC. Translating it yields CASSRTGPPYPFEQYF. Using reference TRBV18 and TRBJ2-7 for the parts outside the CDR3, the full variable domain is NAGVMQNPRHLVRRRGQEARLRCSPMKGHSHVYWYRQLPEEGLKFMVYLQKENIIDESGMPKERFSAEFPKEGPSILRIQQVVRGDSAAYFCASSRTGPPYPFEQYFGPGTRLTVT.

The genes are TRBV29-1 and TRBJ2-3, with 7 bases fitting TRBD1. This CDR3 comprises 13 residues. V was clipped by 8 bases and J by 5 bases; unmatched bases: 10. CDR1 SQVTM and CDR2 ANQGSEA come from the germline V gene. CDR3 sequence (DNA): TGCAGCTTTTTAGGGGGCTCAAAAGATACGCAGTATTTT. It specifies CSFLGGSKDTQYF.

The sample holds a few counts of this clonotype. The chain carries TRBV15 and TRBJ2-5; D is perhaps TRBD1 (5 bases). In germline, CDR1 is LNHNV, CDR2 YYDKDF (reference sequence). This CDR3 spans 10 amino acids. V was cut by 8 bases and J by 5 bases, with 6 bases left in between. The CDR3 sequence is CATSGETQYF. The CDR3 coding sequence is TGTGCCACCTCAGGGGAGACCCAGTACTTC.

This clonotype has only a few counts. A clone one base away is much larger, so this may be a read error. The genes are TRBV4-1 and TRBJ2-1; 7 positions match TRBD2. Per the germline V gene, CDR1 is MGHRA and CDR2 is YSYEKL. This CDR3 contains 11 residues. The junction had 4 bases not matched to a gene; V was cut back by 5 bases and J by 12 bases. CDR3 sequence reads: CASSERDGQFF. The CDR3, as DNA: TGCGCCAGCAGCGAGCGGGATGGGCAGTTCTTC.

The chain recombines TRBV12-3 or TRBV12-4 with TRBJ2-3; the D gene is possibly TRBD2 (5 bases). This CDR3 has 12 amino acids. V lost 5 bases to trimming and J lost 3 bases, with 6 bases between them. CDR3 nucleotide sequence: TGTGCCAGCAGTGGGGAGACAGATACGCAGTATTTT. Translation gives CASSGETDTQYF.

V gene TRBV14 combines with J gene TRBJ2-3; D might be TRBD1 or TRBD2, each matching 5 bases. V lost 3 bases and J lost 2, with 9 bases in between. The CDR3 has 14 amino acids. Germline V gene sequence: CDR1 SGHDN, CDR2 FVKESK. Written as DNA, the CDR3 is TGTGCCAGCAGCCAGGGACGGCACACAGATACGCAGTATTTT. It codes for CASSQGRHTDTQYF.

Regarding this clonotype: Because it lacks the conserved phenylalanine or tryptophan at the end, this CDR3 is likely a read error. The chain couples TRBV7-9 to TRBJ2-1, with 7 bases lining up with TRBD2. The CDR3 runs 13 residues. V shed 0 bases, J shed 7 bases, and the junction held 0 bases outside the gene matches. Germline V gene data show CDR1 as SEHNR and CDR2 as FQNEAQ (reference sequence). The CDR3 spells CASSLAGGNEQFL. CDR3 nucleotides: TGTGCCAGCAGCTTAGCGGGGGGGAATGAGCAGTTCCTC.

The CDR3 DNA is TGCGCCAGCAGCAAGGGACTAGCGGGGGTCGAGCAGTACTTC. Protein: CASSKGLAGVEQYF. The rearrangement links TRBV5-1 to TRBJ2-5; TRBD2 agrees at 14 bases. The DNA end favors TRBJ2-7, so the J call may be wrong. CDR1 is SGHRS and CDR2 is YFSETQ in the germline V gene. The CDR3 runs 14 residues.

The genes are TRBV2 and TRBJ2-3; the D is unclear. The CDR3 length is 16 residues. The germline V gene has CDR1 SNHLY and CDR2 FYNNEI. V was pared by 0 bases and J by 0 bases, with 10 bases between. CDR3 loop: CASSEAPSTSTDTQYF. The CDR3 coding sequence is TGTGCCAGCAGTGAAGCTCCTTCCACCAGCACAGATACGCAGTATTTT.

This clonotype was detected many times. The chain couples TRBV12-3 or TRBV12-4 to TRBJ1-5, with D possibly being TRBD1 (6 bases). The ends were cut back, 3 bases at V and 7 bases at J, with 10 bases in the middle. The CDR3 spans 13 residues. CDR3 in DNA: TGTGCCAGCAGTTTCACAGGGAAGCAGCCCCAGCATTTT. Its protein product is CASSFTGKQPQHF.